This is a list of T cell receptor beta chains from one sample in a study of graft-versus-host responses after intestinal transplantation. The method was immunoSEQ multiplex PCR; TCRdb's version includes in-frame clones alone and lacks a portion of them. The sample lists 99,000 or so clones, roughly 87% occurring once. These receptors have no known antigen. The sequencing here drew on unstimulated CD4+ T cells sorted from spleen or lymph node cells, taken before intestinal transplant. The receptors here all came from a human donor who received an intestinal transplant. The CDR3 runs from the conserved cysteine through the conserved F or W. The D gene is left open where the match is weak. Clone size is shown for a subset of rows, as once, few, many or a class of expanded clone.

clone_size cdr3_length j_call d_call v_call cdr3_aa cdr3_nt
NA 16 TRBJ1-2 NA TRBV7-9 CASSLVRLGGANGYTF TGTGCCAGCAGCTTAGTCCGGCTTGGAGGGGCGAATGGCTACACCTTC
NA 15 TRBJ2-2 NA TRBV6-5 CASSNRESNTGELFF TGTGCCAGCAGTAACAGAGAGTCGAACACCGGGGAGCTGTTTTTT
NA 16 TRBJ2-2 TRBD2 TRBV11-2 CASSWGLAANTGELFF TGTGCCAGCAGCTGGGGACTAGCGGCGAACACCGGGGAGCTGTTTTTT
NA 18 TRBJ1-2 NA TRBV10-3 CATPFSLLARTAHYGYTF TGTGCCACCCCTTTTTCGTTGTTGGCGAGGACCGCCCACTATGGCTACACCTTC
NA 11 TRBJ2-5 NA TRBV6-5 CASSYLETQYF TGTGCCAGCAGTTACCTGGAGACCCAGTACTTC
NA 14 TRBJ1-3 TRBD1 TRBV2 CASSRQGGGNTIYF TGTGCCAGCAGTCGACAGGGAGGTGGAAACACCATATATTTT
NA 14 TRBJ2-3 NA TRBV5-4 CASSPRGSTDTQYF TGTGCCAGCAGCCCCAGGGGAAGCACAGATACGCAGTATTTT
NA 14 TRBJ1-2 TRBD1 TRBV27 CASGMDRADYGYTF TGTGCCAGCGGTATGGACAGGGCTGACTATGGCTACACCTTC
NA 14 TRBJ1-4 TRBD1 TRBV2 CASKTRDRGQKLFF TGTGCCAGCAAAACCCGGGACAGGGGTCAAAAACTGTTTTTT
NA 16 TRBJ2-3 NA TRBV7-9 CASSLGAGLPTDTQYF TGTGCCAGCAGCTTGGGAGCGGGTTTACCCACAGATACGCAGTATTTT
few 15 TRBJ2-7 NA TRBV5-6 CASSLWSPGTYEQYF TGTGCCAGCAGCTTGTGGTCTCCGGGGACCTACGAGCAGTACTTC
NA 13 TRBJ2-7 NA TRBV28 CASMGNRAGEQYF TGTGCCAGCATGGGTAACAGGGCTGGGGAGCAGTACTTC
NA 14 TRBJ2-7 NA TRBV18 CASSLGAGTNEQYF TGTGCCAGCTCACTGGGTGCCGGGACGAACGAGCAGTACTTC
NA 14 TRBJ2-3 NA TRBV10-2 CASSPRRGTDTQYF TGCGCCAGCAGCCCCCGAAGGGGCACAGATACGCAGTATTTT
once 14 TRBJ2-7 NA TRBV5-6 CASSLSGHVYEQYF TGTGCCAGCAGCTTGTCGGGACACGTCTACGAGCAGTACTTC
NA 16 TRBJ2-3 TRBD1 TRBV9 CASSVDGTGTTDTQYF TGTGCCAGCAGCGTAGACGGGACAGGGACCACAGATACGCAGTATTTT
few 17 TRBJ1-5 TRBD1 TRBV10-3 CAISERFPLQGGQPQHF TGTGCCATCAGTGAGAGATTCCCCCTCCAAGGGGGCCAGCCCCAGCATTTT
NA 13 TRBJ2-1 TRBD1 TRBV11-2 CASSFGQANEQFF TGTGCCAGCAGCTTTGGACAGGCGAATGAGCAGTTCTTC
NA 20 TRBJ2-1 NA TRBV2 CASSEFEGLRLWFSYNEQFF TGTGCCAGCAGTGAATTCGAAGGACTAAGGCTCTGGTTCTCCTACAATGAGCAGTTCTTC
NA 13 TRBJ1-2 NA TRBV15 CATSRDRGSGYTF TGTGCCACCAGCAGAGACAGGGGAAGCGGCTACACCTTC
NA 15 TRBJ2-1 TRBD2 TRBV19 CASSMWLAVYNEQFF TGTGCCAGTAGTATGTGGCTAGCGGTCTACAATGAGCAGTTCTTC
NA 13 TRBJ2-5 NA TRBV28 CASSSEAQETQYF TGTGCCAGCAGTTCGGAGGCGCAAGAGACCCAGTACTTC